This T cell receptor (beta chain) was documented in a study of blood T cell repertoires in COVID-19. Overall study context: Acute and convalescent COVID-19 samples came from the United States, Italy and Spain.

There are 16 residues in the CDR3. V dropped 5 bases and J dropped 1; count of bases not matched to a gene: 2. The germline V gene encodes CDR1 MNHEY and CDR2 SVGEGT. Enrolment of Seattle patients took place during active infection, and they were followed longitudinally. Original data processing: The assay estimated nucleated cells by amplifying reference gene primers. Assay used: immunoSEQ multiplex PCR; TCRdb lists only in-frame clones, some missing. The DNA was the basis for D and trimming; V, J and clone size are from that table. The sample shows more than 350,000 clones, roughly 90% of them seen only once.

Sequenced sample: peripheral blood. This chain uses TRBV6-2 or TRBV6-3 with TRBJ2-5; 15 nucleotides line up with TRBD2. This clonotype originated in a woman aged 25 to 39 with COVID-19, enrolled during active disease. CDR3 in DNA: TGTGCCAGCAGTAAGGGACTAGCGGGGGGCCAAGAGACCCAGTACTTC. Its protein is CASSKGLAGGQETQYF.